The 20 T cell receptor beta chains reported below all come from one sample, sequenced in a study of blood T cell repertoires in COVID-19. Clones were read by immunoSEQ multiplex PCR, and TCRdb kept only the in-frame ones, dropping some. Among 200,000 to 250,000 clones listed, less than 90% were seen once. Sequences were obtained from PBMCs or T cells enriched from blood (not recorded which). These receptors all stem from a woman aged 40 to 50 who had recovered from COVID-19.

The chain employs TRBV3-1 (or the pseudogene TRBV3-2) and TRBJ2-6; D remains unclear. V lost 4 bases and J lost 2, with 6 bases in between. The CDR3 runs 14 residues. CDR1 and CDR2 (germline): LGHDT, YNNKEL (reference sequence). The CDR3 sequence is CASSLSAGANVLTF. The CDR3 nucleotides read TGTGCCAGCAGCCTGTCAGCTGGGGCCAACGTCCTGACTTTC.

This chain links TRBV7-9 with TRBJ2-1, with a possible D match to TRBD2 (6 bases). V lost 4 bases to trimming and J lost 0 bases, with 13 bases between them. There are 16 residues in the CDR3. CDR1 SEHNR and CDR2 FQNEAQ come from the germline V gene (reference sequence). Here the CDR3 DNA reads TGTGCCAGCAGCTCCTTTAGCGGTAGCTCCTACAATGAGCAGTTCTTC. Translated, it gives CASSSFSGSSYNEQFF.

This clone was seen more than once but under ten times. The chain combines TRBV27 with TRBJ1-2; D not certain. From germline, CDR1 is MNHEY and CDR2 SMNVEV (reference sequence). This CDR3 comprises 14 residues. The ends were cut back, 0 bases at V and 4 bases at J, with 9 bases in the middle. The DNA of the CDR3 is TGTGCCAGCAGTTTATCTCAGGCGAGCTATGGCTACACCTTC. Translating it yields CASSLSQASYGYTF.

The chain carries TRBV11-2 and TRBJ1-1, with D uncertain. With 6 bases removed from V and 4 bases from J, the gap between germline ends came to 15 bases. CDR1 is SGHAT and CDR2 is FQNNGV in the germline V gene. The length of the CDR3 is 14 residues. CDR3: CASRTWRNGTEAFF. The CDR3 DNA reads TGTGCCAGCAGGACGTGGCGGAATGGCACTGAAGCTTTCTTT.

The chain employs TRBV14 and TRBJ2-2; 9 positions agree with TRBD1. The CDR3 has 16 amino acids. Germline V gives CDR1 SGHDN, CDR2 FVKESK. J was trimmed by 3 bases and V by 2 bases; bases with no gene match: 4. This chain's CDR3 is CASSQRTGVDTGELFF. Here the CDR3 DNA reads TGTGCCAGCAGCCAACGGACAGGGGTCGACACCGGGGAGCTGTTTTTT.

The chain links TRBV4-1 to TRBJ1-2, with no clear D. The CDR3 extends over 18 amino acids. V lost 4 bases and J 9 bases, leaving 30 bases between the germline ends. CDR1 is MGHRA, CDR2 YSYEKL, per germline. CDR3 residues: CASSPISVREGPADRYTF. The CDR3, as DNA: TGCGCCAGCAGCCCAATCTCTGTAAGGGAGGGTCCGGCGGATCGCTACACCTTC.

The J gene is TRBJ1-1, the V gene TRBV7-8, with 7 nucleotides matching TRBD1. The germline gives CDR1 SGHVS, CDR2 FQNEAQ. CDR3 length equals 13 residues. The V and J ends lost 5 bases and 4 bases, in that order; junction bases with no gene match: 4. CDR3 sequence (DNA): TGTGCCAGCAGCCAGAACAGGGGCACTGAAGCTTTCTTT. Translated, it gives CASSQNRGTEAFF.

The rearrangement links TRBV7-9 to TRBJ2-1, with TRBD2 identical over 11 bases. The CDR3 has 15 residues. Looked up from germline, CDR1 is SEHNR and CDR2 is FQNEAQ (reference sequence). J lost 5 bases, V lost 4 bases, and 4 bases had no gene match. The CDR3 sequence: CASSSGLADNNEQFF. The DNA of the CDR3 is TGTGCCAGCAGCTCGGGACTAGCGGATAACAATGAGCAGTTCTTC.

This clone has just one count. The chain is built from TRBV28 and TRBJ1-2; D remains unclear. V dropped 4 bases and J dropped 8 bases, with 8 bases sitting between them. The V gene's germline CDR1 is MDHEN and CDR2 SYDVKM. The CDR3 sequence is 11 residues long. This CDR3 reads CASSSLGGYTF. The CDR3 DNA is TGTGCCAGCAGTTCTCTAGGAGGCTACACCTTC.

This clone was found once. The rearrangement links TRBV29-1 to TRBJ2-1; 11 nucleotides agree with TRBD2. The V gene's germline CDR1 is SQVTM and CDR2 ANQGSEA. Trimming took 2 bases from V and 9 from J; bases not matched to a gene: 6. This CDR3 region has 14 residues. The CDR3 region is CSVELAGGGTEQFF. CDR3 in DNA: TGCAGCGTTGAACTAGCGGGAGGTGGGACTGAGCAGTTCTTC.

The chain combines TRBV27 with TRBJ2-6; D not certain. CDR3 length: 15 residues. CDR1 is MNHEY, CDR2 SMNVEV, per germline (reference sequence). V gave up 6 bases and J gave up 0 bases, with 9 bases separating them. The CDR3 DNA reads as TGTGCCAGCAGCCGAGAGGTCTCTGGGGCCAACGTCCTGACTTTC. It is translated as CASSREVSGANVLTF.

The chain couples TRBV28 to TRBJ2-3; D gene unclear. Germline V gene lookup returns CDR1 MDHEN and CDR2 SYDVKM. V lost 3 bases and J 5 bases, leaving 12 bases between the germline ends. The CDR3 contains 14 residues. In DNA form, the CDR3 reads TGTGCCAGCAGTTTGGCTGCACGGAGAGATACGCAGTATTTT. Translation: CASSLAARRDTQYF.

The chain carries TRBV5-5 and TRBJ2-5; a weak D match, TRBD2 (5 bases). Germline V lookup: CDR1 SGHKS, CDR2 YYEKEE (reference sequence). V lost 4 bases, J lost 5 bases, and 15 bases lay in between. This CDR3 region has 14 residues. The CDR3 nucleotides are TGTGCCAGCAGCCCCCGTTCGGGGAGTGAGACCCAGTACTTC. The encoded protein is CASSPRSGSETQYF.

The CDR3 sequence: CASSRGVGGETTGEAFF. The CDR3 DNA follows: TGTGCCAGTAGTAGGGGTGTTGGGGGCGAAACGACGGGTGAAGCTTTCTTT. The gene calls are TRBV19 and TRBJ1-1; the D gene is possibly TRBD1 (6 bases). Per germline, CDR1 LNHDA and CDR2 SQIVND (reference sequence). This CDR3 is 17 amino acids long. V lost 4 bases, J lost 7 bases, and 25 bases lay in between.

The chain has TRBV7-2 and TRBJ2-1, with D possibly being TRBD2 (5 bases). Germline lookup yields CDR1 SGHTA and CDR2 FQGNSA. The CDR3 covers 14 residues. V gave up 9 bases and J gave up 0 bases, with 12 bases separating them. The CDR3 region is CASRAESSYNEQFF. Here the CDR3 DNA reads TGTGCCAGTCGAGCGGAGAGCTCCTACAATGAGCAGTTCTTC. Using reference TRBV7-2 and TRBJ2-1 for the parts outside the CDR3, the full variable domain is GAGVSQSPSNKVTEKGKDVELRCDPISGHTALYWYRQSLGQGLEFLIYFQGNSAPDKSGLPSDRFSAERTGGSVSTLTIQRTQQEDSAVYLCASRAESSYNEQFFGPGTRLTVL.

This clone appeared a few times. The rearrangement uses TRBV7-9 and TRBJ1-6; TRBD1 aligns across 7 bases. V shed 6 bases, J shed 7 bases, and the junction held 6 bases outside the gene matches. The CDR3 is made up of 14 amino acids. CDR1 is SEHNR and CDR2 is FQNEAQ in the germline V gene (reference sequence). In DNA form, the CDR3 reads TGTGCCAGCAGTCCCGGGACAGCCAATTCACCCCTCCACTTT. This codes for CASSPGTANSPLHF. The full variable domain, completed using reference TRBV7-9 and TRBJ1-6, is DTGVSQNPRHKITKRGQNVTFRCDPISEHNRLYWYRQTLGQGPEFLTYFQNEAQLEKSRLLSDRFSAERPKGSFSTLEIQRTEQGDSAMYLCASSPGTANSPLHFGNGTRLTVT.

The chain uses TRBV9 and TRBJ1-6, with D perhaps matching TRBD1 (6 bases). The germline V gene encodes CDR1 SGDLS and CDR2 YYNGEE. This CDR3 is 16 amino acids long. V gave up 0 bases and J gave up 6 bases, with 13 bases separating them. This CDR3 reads CASSVAGDWGNSPLHF. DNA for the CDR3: TGTGCCAGCAGCGTAGCAGGGGATTGGGGTAATTCACCCCTCCACTTT.

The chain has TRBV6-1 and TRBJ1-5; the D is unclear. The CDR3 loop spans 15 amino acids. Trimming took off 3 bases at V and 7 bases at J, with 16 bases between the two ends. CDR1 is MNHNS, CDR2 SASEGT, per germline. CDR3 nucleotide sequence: TGTGCCAGCAGTGATCCTCGCGGAGGGCGGCAGCCCCAGCATTTT. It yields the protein CASSDPRGGRQPQHF.

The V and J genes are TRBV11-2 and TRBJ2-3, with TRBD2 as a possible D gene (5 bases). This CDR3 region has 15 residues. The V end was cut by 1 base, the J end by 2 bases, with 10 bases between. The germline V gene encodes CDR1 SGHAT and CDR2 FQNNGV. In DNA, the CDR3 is TGTGCCAGCAGCTTAGGGGAACTAGTCACAGATACGCAGTATTTT. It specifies CASSLGELVTDTQYF.

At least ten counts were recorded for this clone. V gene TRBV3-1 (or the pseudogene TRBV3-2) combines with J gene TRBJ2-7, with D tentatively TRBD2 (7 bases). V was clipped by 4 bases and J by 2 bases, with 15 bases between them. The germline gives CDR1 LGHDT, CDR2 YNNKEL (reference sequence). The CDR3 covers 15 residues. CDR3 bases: TGTGCCAGCAGCCTTCGGGGGGACAAACCCTACGAGCAGTACGTC. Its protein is CASSLRGDKPYEQYV.